These T cell receptor beta chains were read from a single sample in a study of T cell changes during pregnancy in multiple sclerosis. This table comes from immunoSEQ multiplex PCR, and its TCRdb copy is limited to in-frame clones, with some not included. The sample has about 53,000 clones; around nine tenths are singletons. The sample in question was CD8+ T cells from peripheral blood mononuclear cells, obtained before pregnancy. The origin of the receptors is a female donor with multiple sclerosis, enrolled in a pregnancy study. Each CDR3 is given with its conserved first and last residue. The D gene is left open where the match is weak. Clone size is shown for a subset of rows, as once, few, many or a class of expanded clone.

d_call: -; j_call: TRBJ1-6; v_call: TRBV5-4; clone_size: -; cdr3_aa: CASSLVAGENSPLHF; cdr3_nt: TGTGCCAGCAGCTTGGTGGCAGGGGAGAATTCACCCCTCCACTTT
d_call: TRBD2; j_call: TRBJ2-3; v_call: TRBV6-5; clone_size: -; cdr3_aa: CANRDYTDTQYF; cdr3_nt: TGTGCCAACCGGGACTACACAGATACGCAGTATTTT
d_call: -; j_call: TRBJ1-2; v_call: TRBV7-6; clone_size: -; cdr3_aa: CASSLGGYYGYTF; cdr3_nt: TGTGCCAGCAGCTTAGGAGGGTACTATGGCTACACCTTC
d_call: -; j_call: TRBJ2-5; v_call: TRBV11-2; clone_size: -; cdr3_aa: CASSLWGEETQYF; cdr3_nt: TGTGCCAGCAGCTTATGGGGAGAAGAGACCCAGTACTTC
d_call: TRBD2; j_call: TRBJ2-1; v_call: TRBV9; clone_size: -; cdr3_aa: CASSPGGVYNEQFF; cdr3_nt: TGTGCCAGCAGCCCGGGGGGGGTCTACAATGAGCAGTTCTTC
d_call: TRBD1; j_call: TRBJ2-7; v_call: TRBV9; clone_size: once; cdr3_aa: CASSAPGTGSHEQYF; cdr3_nt: TGTGCCAGCAGCGCCCCCGGGACAGGGTCCCACGAGCAGTACTTC
d_call: TRBD2; j_call: TRBJ2-2; v_call: TRBV7-6; clone_size: once; cdr3_aa: CASSQPGLAGETGELFF; cdr3_nt: TGTGCCAGCAGCCAACCGGGACTAGCGGGGGAAACCGGGGAGCTGTTTTTT
d_call: -; j_call: TRBJ1-2; v_call: TRBV19; clone_size: -; cdr3_aa: CASSTGADGYTF; cdr3_nt: TGTGCCAGTAGTACAGGGGCAGATGGCTACACCTTC
d_call: TRBD1; j_call: TRBJ2-5; v_call: TRBV5-6; clone_size: -; cdr3_aa: CASSQADRGGETQYF; cdr3_nt: TGTGCCAGCAGCCAAGCTGACAGGGGTGGAGAGACCCAGTACTTC
d_call: -; j_call: TRBJ1-1; v_call: TRBV4-2; clone_size: few; cdr3_aa: CASSRRGGADTEAFF; cdr3_nt: TGTGCCAGCAGCCGGCGCGGGGGCGCGGACACTGAAGCTTTCTTT
d_call: -; j_call: TRBJ2-5; v_call: TRBV7-6; clone_size: -; cdr3_aa: CASSLAGRGETQYF; cdr3_nt: TGTGCCAGCAGCTTAGCGGGACGGGGGGAGACCCAGTACTTC
d_call: -; j_call: TRBJ1-3; v_call: TRBV9; clone_size: -; cdr3_aa: CASSDTGQAGNTIYF; cdr3_nt: TGTGCCAGCAGCGATACGGGACAAGCTGGAAACACCATATATTTT
d_call: -; j_call: TRBJ2-5; v_call: TRBV27; clone_size: once; cdr3_aa: CASSRYFSGLETQYF; cdr3_nt: TGTGCCAGCAGTCGCTACTTCAGCGGGCTGGAGACCCAGTACTTC
d_call: TRBD2; j_call: TRBJ2-1; v_call: TRBV11-2; clone_size: once; cdr3_aa: CASSFLAGSSYNEQFF; cdr3_nt: TGTGCCAGCAGCTTCTTAGCGGGGAGCTCCTACAATGAGCAGTTCTTC
d_call: -; j_call: TRBJ2-1; v_call: TRBV7-2; clone_size: -; cdr3_aa: CASRIYRGGYNEQFF; cdr3_nt: TGTGCCAGCAGGATTTACAGGGGGGGCTACAATGAGCAGTTCTTC
d_call: TRBD1; j_call: TRBJ2-3; v_call: TRBV7-9; clone_size: -; cdr3_aa: CASISGTGLTYSTDTQYF; cdr3_nt: TGTGCCAGCATCTCCGGGACAGGGCTAACCTATAGCACAGATACGCAGTATTTT
d_call: -; j_call: TRBJ1-2; v_call: TRBV9; clone_size: once; cdr3_aa: CASLGGEGVNYGYTF; cdr3_nt: TGTGCCAGCTTGGGCGGCGAGGGGGTAAACTATGGCTACACCTTC
d_call: TRBD2; j_call: TRBJ2-1; v_call: TRBV7-9; clone_size: -; cdr3_aa: CASSLVSGGAYEQFF; cdr3_nt: TGTGCCAGCAGCTTAGTAAGCGGGGGGGCCTATGAGCAGTTCTTC
d_call: -; j_call: TRBJ2-5; v_call: TRBV5-8; clone_size: -; cdr3_aa: CASSLNQGSQETQYF; cdr3_nt: TGTGCCAGCAGCTTAAACCAGGGGTCCCAAGAGACCCAGTACTTC
d_call: -; j_call: TRBJ2-7; v_call: TRBV27; clone_size: once; cdr3_aa: CASSLVAGDHEQYF; cdr3_nt: TGTGCCAGCAGTTTAGTGGCAGGGGACCACGAGCAGTACTTC
d_call: TRBD1; j_call: TRBJ2-5; v_call: TRBV5-8; clone_size: -; cdr3_aa: CASSLEWTGDQETQYF; cdr3_nt: TGTGCCAGCAGCTTAGAATGGACAGGCGACCAAGAGACCCAGTACTTC
d_call: -; j_call: TRBJ2-7; v_call: TRBV7-9; clone_size: -; cdr3_aa: CASSTGGEEYF; cdr3_nt: TGTGCCAGCAGCACAGGGGGGGAAGAGTACTTC